This T cell receptor (beta chain) was identified in a study of beta chain features in type 1 diabetes. Broader study findings: Moderate yet significant TCRB CDR3 shortening was seen in Type 1 diabetes patients in all four CD4+ subsets. Because the template was cDNA, high-expressing cells might be over-represented. A potential influence of HLA type upon TCRB rearrangement remained unresolved herein. Naive, central memory and Treg TCRB repertoires appeared more alike in patients than in healthy donors. Individuals with type 1 diabetes displayed fewer insertions and more deletions at VDJ junctions.

Every bit of the isolated RNA underwent reverse transcription, so sequencing read expressed TCRB transcripts. The repertoire was sequenced with immunoSEQ multiplex PCR; TCRdb's copy has only in-frame clones and lacks some. This table holds 250,000 to 300,000 clones, around an eighth found once. With respect to this clone: Its antigen is not known.

The origin of this receptor is a man aged 25-45 years with type 1 diabetes. Sequenced input: naive CD4+ T cells from blood.

The CDR3 spells CASRSIAGGPSTTDTQYF. The DNA for the CDR3 is TGCGCCAGCAGATCTATAGCGGGAGGGCCCTCGACCACAGATACGCAGTATTTT. The gene calls are TRBV5-1 and TRBJ2-3, with 11 bases that match TRBD2. The CDR3 is made up of 18 amino acids. Trimming removed 5 bases from V and 2 bases from J; junction bases left unmatched: 13. The V gene's germline CDR1 is SGHRS and CDR2 YFSETQ.